These T cell receptor beta chains were read from a single sample in a study of cytomegalovirus exposure and HLA in healthy donors. The method was immunoSEQ multiplex PCR; TCRdb's version includes in-frame clones alone and lacks a portion of them. The table has 160,000 or so clones, roughly four fifths seen once. Sequenced material: PBMCs. These receptors all come from a man in his forties or fifties in good health and CMV-seropositive. CDR3s include the opening cysteine and the closing phenylalanine or tryptophan. D genes are given only for firm matches. For some rows the clone size is stated as once, few or many, or as a class when expanded; others skip it.

J,V,size,D,CDR3,DNA
TRBJ1-1,TRBV5-5,NA,NA,CASSSTTDTEAFF,TGTGCCAGCAGCTCGACAACTGACACTGAAGCTTTCTTT
TRBJ2-7,TRBV2,once,NA,CASSSFRDALIEQYF,TGTGCCAGCAGTAGCTTCAGGGATGCCCTCATCGAGCAGTACTTC
TRBJ1-2,TRBV28,NA,NA,CASSPGGGLNYGYTF,TGTGCCAGCAGCCCAGGCGGGGGTTTGAACTATGGCTACACCTTC
TRBJ2-5,TRBV27,NA,NA,CASSLYWVGAGGPYQETQYF,TGTGCCAGCAGTTTATATTGGGTTGGTGCCGGGGGGCCGTACCAAGAGACCCAGTACTTC
TRBJ2-3,TRBV10-3,NA,NA,CAISGVSTDTQYF,TGTGCCATCAGCGGGGTTAGCACAGATACGCAGTATTTT
TRBJ2-7,TRBV14,NA,NA,CASSQVFGGTYEQYF,TGTGCCAGCAGCCAAGTATTTGGAGGGACTTACGAGCAGTACTTC
TRBJ1-1,TRBV19,NA,NA,CASSLGGANTEAFF,TGTGCCAGTAGTCTTGGCGGGGCGAACACTGAAGCTTTCTTT
TRBJ1-2,TRBV19,NA,NA,CASARGTSYGYTF,TGTGCCAGCGCCCGTGGGACTTCCTATGGCTACACCTTC
TRBJ2-3,TRBV4-3,NA,NA,CASSQSSTDTQYF,TGCGCCAGCAGCCAATCGAGCACAGATACGCAGTATTTT
TRBJ1-4,TRBV27,NA,TRBD1,CASSLLNSGQGVEKLFF,TGTGCCAGCAGTTTATTAAACTCGGGACAGGGGGTTGAAAAACTGTTTTTT
TRBJ2-5,TRBV2,NA,TRBD2,CASSVGSGAQETQYF,TGTGCCAGCAGTGTTGGTAGCGGGGCACAAGAGACCCAGTACTTC
TRBJ1-1,TRBV19,few,TRBD1,CASMGQGPLNTEAFF,TGTGCCAGTATGGGACAGGGGCCTCTGAACACTGAAGCTTTCTTT
TRBJ2-2,TRBV5-8,once,TRBD1,CASSLTGQGNTGELFF,TGTGCCAGCAGTTTAACGGGACAGGGTAACACCGGGGAGCTGTTTTTT
TRBJ2-3,TRBV6-6,NA,TRBD2,CASSYPGLADTDTQYF,TGTGCCAGCAGTTATCCGGGACTAGCGGACACGGATACGCAGTATTTT
TRBJ2-1,TRBV4-1,NA,TRBD2,CASSATSGRVSYNEQFF,TGCGCCAGCAGTGCGACTAGCGGGAGGGTTTCATACAATGAGCAGTTCTTC
TRBJ2-5,TRBV2,NA,TRBD2,CASRKRGLGEETQYF,TGTGCCAGCAGAAAACGGGGACTAGGAGAAGAGACCCAGTACTTC
TRBJ1-2,TRBV29-1,NA,TRBD1,CSVDSGQDLYGYTF,TGCAGCGTTGATTCAGGACAGGATCTCTATGGCTACACCTTC
TRBJ2-3,TRBV6-1,NA,NA,CASSVWVASSSTDTQYF,TGTGCCAGCAGTGTCTGGGTAGCGTCATCTAGCACAGATACGCAGTATTTT
TRBJ2-7,TRBV5-1,once,NA,CASSLEYAGSYEQYF,TGCGCCAGCAGCTTGGAGTATGCGGGTTCCTACGAGCAGTACTTC
TRBJ1-2,TRBV7-2,NA,TRBD1,CASSLDRDYGYTF,TGTGCCAGCAGCCTCGACAGGGACTATGGCTACACCTTC
TRBJ2-2,TRBV5-4,NA,NA,CASSLVAVPGELFF,TGTGCCAGCAGCTTGGTGGCAGTCCCCGGGGAGCTGTTTTTT
TRBJ1-2,TRBV18,NA,TRBD1,CASSPGQGNGYTF,TGTGCCAGCTCACCGGGACAGGGAAATGGCTACACCTTC
TRBJ2-3,TRBV4-1,NA,NA,CASSQDNTGTDTQYF,TGCGCCAGCAGCCAAGATAATACTGGCACAGATACGCAGTATTTT
TRBJ2-3,TRBV4-1,NA,TRBD2,CASSQPIAGGADTQYF,TGCGCCAGCAGCCAACCCATAGCGGGAGGAGCAGATACGCAGTATTTT
TRBJ1-1,TRBV13,once,TRBD1,CASSPGTGLNTEAFF,TGTGCCAGCAGCCCGGGGACAGGGTTGAACACTGAAGCTTTCTTT
TRBJ1-1,TRBV18,NA,NA,CASSPALTENTEAFF,TGTGCCAGCTCACCCGCGCTGACAGAGAACACTGAAGCTTTCTTT
TRBJ2-1,TRBV5-1,NA,TRBD2,CASSLSTAGDSYNEQFF,TGCGCCAGCAGCTTATCTACGGCGGGGGACTCCTACAATGAGCAGTTCTTC
TRBJ1-2,TRBV28,NA,TRBD1,CASSFSSGTGAHGYTF,TGTGCCAGCAGTTTCTCGTCCGGGACAGGGGCCCATGGCTACACCTTC
TRBJ2-1,TRBV9,once,TRBD2,CASGGLASNEQFF,TGTGCCAGCGGAGGACTAGCCAGTAATGAGCAGTTCTTC
TRBJ1-3,TRBV28,NA,NA,CASNTGAGNTIYF,TGTGCCAGCAACACAGGTGCGGGAAACACCATATATTTT
TRBJ2-3,TRBV9,NA,NA,CASSVGAHDLTDTQYF,TGTGCCAGCAGCGTAGGGGCCCACGATTTGACAGATACGCAGTATTTT
TRBJ2-5,TRBV11-3,NA,TRBD1,CASSLDRGHQETQYF,TGTGCCAGCAGCTTGGACAGGGGGCACCAAGAGACCCAGTACTTC
TRBJ2-5,TRBV29-1,NA,NA,CSVAGQMGETQYF,TGCAGCGTCGCTGGACAGATGGGAGAGACCCAGTACTTC
TRBJ1-1,TRBV4-1,few,NA,CASSQAETEEETEAFF,TGCGCCAGCAGCCAGGCAGAGACAGAGGAAGAAACTGAAGCTTTCTTT
TRBJ2-4,TRBV19,NA,TRBD1,CASSHDRARGLAKNIQYF,TGTGCCAGTAGTCACGACAGGGCCCGGGGCTTAGCCAAAAACATTCAGTACTTC